These 9 T cell receptor beta chains share one sample of origin, sequenced in a study of human T cells and chemical hapten exposure. One entry per CDR3 protein, called by TCRdb with MiXCR from the RACE reads. The sample includes 55,000 to 75,000 distinct CDR3 sequences, around 11% seen only once; the top ten take 2.4%. Specified time point: patch test 3, about 24 weeks after DPC sensitization. Described treatment: therapeutic diphenylcyclopropenone sensitization with weekly scalp DPC. The sample here was whole blood, taken in connection with sensitization to the hapten diphenylcyclopropenone (DPC). These receptors all come from a man aged 30 to 45 with alopecia areata. Some clones in this sample may be carry-over from other donors' samples.

This clonotype was seen at least ten times. This chain connects TRBV6-6 to TRBJ2-1; 7 bases agree with TRBD1. Germline V CDR1 and CDR2: MNHNY, SVGAGI (reference sequence). V was pared by 5 bases and J by 3 bases, with 4 bases of the junction left unmatched. This CDR3 has 14 amino acids. The CDR3 DNA is TGTGCCAGCAGTCGATACAGGGGCTACAATGAGCAGTTCTTC. Residues: CASSRYRGYNEQFF.

This chain connects TRBV27 to TRBJ2-3; no reliable D call. The CDR3 contains 18 residues. Trimming left V 2 bases short and J 1 base short, with 19 bases between. Looked up from germline, CDR1 is MNHEY and CDR2 is SMNVEV (reference sequence). The CDR3 nucleotides read TGTGCCAGCAGTTTACGTTCCACCCCCTCCCGGGGCACAGATACGCAGTATTTT. Translating gives CASSLRSTPSRGTDTQYF.

With regard to this clonotype: This may come from a read error, since a much larger clone is one base off. The rearrangement links TRBV7-2 to TRBJ1-6; D not resolved. CDR3 length equals 15 residues. Trimming removed 0 bases at V and 11 bases at J, with 14 bases between. Germline V gene data show CDR1 as SGHTA and CDR2 as FQGNSA. The CDR3 here is CASSLAPRTSTPLHF. For the CDR3, the DNA is TGTGCCAGCAGCTTAGCACCACGGACGAGTACACCCCTCCACTTT.

This chain's CDR3 is CSVEQVPDTQYF. CDR3 coding DNA: TGCAGCGTTGAACAGGTCCCAGATACGCAGTATTTT. The chain employs TRBV29-1 and TRBJ2-3, with D unresolved. The CDR3 has 12 amino acids. The germline V and J ends were trimmed by 2 bases and 4 bases, with 7 bases remaining between them. Germline V CDR1 and CDR2: SQVTM, ANQGSEA.

V and J are TRBV29-1 and TRBJ2-3; D possibly matches TRBD1 or TRBD2 (5 bases each). V was trimmed by 7 bases and J by 0 bases, leaving 5 bases between them. The CDR3 length is 11 residues. CDR1 is SQVTM, CDR2 ANQGSEA, per germline. The CDR3 region is CSGGSTDTQYF. The CDR3 DNA reads TGCAGCGGGGGGAGCACAGATACGCAGTATTTT.

This chain joins TRBV28 and TRBJ1-2, with TRBD1 as a possible D gene (5 bases). With 8 bases removed from V and 10 bases from J, the gap between germline ends came to 14 bases. Per the germline V gene, CDR1 is MDHEN and CDR2 is SYDVKM. There are 11 residues in the CDR3. The CDR3 region is CASEKGRNYTF. CDR3 in DNA: TGTGCCAGCGAAAAGGGGAGGAACTACACCTTC.

This clonotype has just a few counts. The rearrangement uses TRBV27 and TRBJ1-1; 9 bases are a match to TRBD1. This CDR3 has 14 amino acids. CDR1 is MNHEY, CDR2 SMNVEV, per germline (reference sequence). With V trimmed by 6 bases and J by 7 bases, 9 bases remained unmatched. The CDR3 DNA sequence: TGTGCCAGCAGGAATACAGGGGGCTACAGTGAAGCTTTCTTT. It is translated as CASRNTGGYSEAFF.

Many counts were recorded for this clonotype. The J gene is TRBJ1-2, the V gene TRBV6-2 or TRBV6-3; TRBD1 matches 7 bases. Germline assignment: CDR1 MNHEY and CDR2 SVGEGT. V gave up 5 bases and J gave up 0 bases; unmatched junction bases: 9. CDR3 length: 16 residues. This CDR3 is CASSPGQLLTNYGYTF. In DNA, the CDR3 is TGTGCCAGCAGTCCGGGACAGCTACTTACTAACTATGGCTACACCTTC.

The gene calls are TRBV28 and TRBJ1-1; D call uncertain. The V end was cut by 6 bases, the J end by 11 bases, with 22 bases between. The length of the CDR3 is 14 residues. The germline CDR1 and CDR2 sequences are MDHEN and SYDVKM. The CDR3: CASSLFNPDEEAFF. In nucleotides, the CDR3 is TGTGCCAGCAGCCTTTTTAATCCAGACGAGGAGGCTTTCTTT.